This T cell receptor (beta chain) originates from a study of blood T cells in healthy people across ages. Study summary: About one barcoded beta molecule per two T cells was captured by template switching.

Notes on the study in general: Changes in expanded clonotypes were possibly confounded, as the CMV status of donors was unknown.

The germline V gene encodes CDR1 DFQATT and CDR2 SNEGSKA (reference sequence). The CDR3 length is 14 residues. The ends were cut back, 3 bases at V and 7 bases at J, with 18 bases in the middle. At least 6.5 million PBMCs were isolated per sample. This clonotype was recorded at least ten times. Its specificity is unknown. Through a sample-barcoded 5' primer and a J-beta primer mix, a second PCR was run for roughly 7 to 11 cycles. Each cDNA molecule carried a tag from a template-switch adaptor that contained 12 random nucleotides. One entry per CDR3 protein results from TCRdb running MiXCR on the 5' RACE reads. This sample carries more than 800,000 distinct CDR3 sequences, more than 25% of them seen once, and the ten largest clones take around 16%.

J is TRBJ2-5 and V is TRBV20-1, with a weak D call TRBD2 (7 bases). The sequence was collected from a woman older than 75 in good health. Material: blood. CDR3 in amino acids: CSASSPGGGGTQYF. As DNA, the CDR3 is TGCAGTGCTAGTTCCCCGGGGGGAGGGGGGACCCAGTACTTC.